This TCR beta chain was observed in a study of cytomegalovirus exposure and HLA in healthy donors. Study-level information: The early release's HLA-typed donors yielded some 85 million unique TCRs.

13 Jbeta primers and 60 Vbeta primers were used for the PCR. TCRdb keeps only in-frame clones here, not all; method: immunoSEQ multiplex PCR. The table lists around 200,000 clones, 80% to 85% of them singletons. Turning to this clone: What it recognizes is unknown.

Findings and caveats of the study: It emerged from a later analysis that several of the most significant clusters appeared to be linked to common viral pathogens.

This clonotype was obtained from a woman aged 40-49 years in good health and CMV-seronegative. The specimen sequenced was PBMCs.

CDR3 sequence: CASSLGRAAGRSGANVLTF. The CDR3 DNA reads TGTGCCAGCAGCTTAGGACGAGCGGCCGGACGCTCTGGGGCCAACGTCCTGACTTTC. V gene TRBV7-8 combines with J gene TRBJ2-6, with a tentative D call TRBD2 (5 bases). The germline CDR1 and CDR2 sequences are SGHVS and FQNEAQ. This CDR3 is 19 amino acids long. V was cut by 1 base and J by 0 bases, with 16 bases left in between.